The present T cell receptor beta chain was sequenced within a study of T cell responses to AZD1222 COVID-19 vaccine. Points from the study as a whole: Mapped onto spike, vaccine-associated CD4 TCRs spanned it and were dominant at 160-218 and 743-854. Females made up more of the donors, who were largely white British, and clonal diversity may have come out too low. Two doses of AZD1222 preceded a rise in Spike-specific TCR breadth and depth. There were repertoire samples only from the period after the peak T cell response.

As for this clone: Its antigen is as yet unknown.

Assay: immunoSEQ multiplex PCR; the TCRdb copy retains only in-frame clones and omits some. Of 130,000 or so clones listed, just over 90% are singletons. The CDR3 runs 13 residues. CDR1 and CDR2 (germline): GTSNPN, SVGIG (reference sequence). V was cut by 4 bases and J by 4 bases, with 11 bases left in between. The sequence derives from an adult in good health. The sample consisted of peripheral blood, taken on day 0 of MenACWY control vaccination. The chain uses TRBV30 and TRBJ1-5; D ambiguous. This CDR3 is CAWTPGVNQPQHF. The CDR3, as DNA: TGTGCCTGGACCCCCGGGGTAAATCAGCCCCAGCATTTT.